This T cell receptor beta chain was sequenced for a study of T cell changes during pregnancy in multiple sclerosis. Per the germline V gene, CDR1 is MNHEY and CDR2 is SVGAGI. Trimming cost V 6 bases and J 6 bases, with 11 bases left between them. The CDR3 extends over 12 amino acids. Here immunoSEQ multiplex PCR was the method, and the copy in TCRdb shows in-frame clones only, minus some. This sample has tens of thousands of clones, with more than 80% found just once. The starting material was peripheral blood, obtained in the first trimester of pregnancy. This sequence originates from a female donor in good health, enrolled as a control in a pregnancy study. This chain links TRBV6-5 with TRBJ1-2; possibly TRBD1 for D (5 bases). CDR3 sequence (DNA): TGTGCCAGCAGCCAAGGGGCAAATGGCTACACCTTC. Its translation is CASSQGANGYTF.